A single sample is the source of the 19 T cell receptor beta chains below, sequenced in a study of blood T cell repertoires in COVID-19. Profiling relied on immunoSEQ multiplex PCR, and the TCRdb table lists in-frame clones only, not all of them. The profile covers some 180,000 clones, with around 87% appearing a single time and just over 2.5% taken by the ten largest. The sequenced sample was peripheral blood. The receptor source for this set is a woman over 75 with COVID-19, enrolled during active disease.

This clone came up once. The J gene is TRBJ1-1, the V gene TRBV9; D unclear. The CDR3 runs 14 residues. V gave up 3 bases and J gave up 1 base, with 10 bases separating them. Germline lookup yields CDR1 SGDLS and CDR2 YYNGEE. CDR3 in DNA: TGTGCCAGCAGCGCTCAGGTTCCGAACACTGAAGCTTTCTTT. Translation: CASSAQVPNTEAFF. The full variable domain, in which reference TRBV9 and TRBJ1-1 provide the parts outside the CDR3, is DSGVTQTPKHLITATGQRVTLRCSPRSGDLSVYWYQQSLDQGLQFLIQYYNGEERAKGNILERFSAQQFPDLHSELNLSSLELGDSALYFCASSAQVPNTEAFFGQGTRLTVV.

This rearrangement joins TRBV7-2 to TRBJ2-7; a weak D match, TRBD1 (6 bases). This CDR3 is 12 amino acids long. Germline V gene data show CDR1 as SGHTA and CDR2 as FQGNSA. With 3 bases removed from V and 5 bases from J, the gap between germline ends came to 8 bases. The CDR3 DNA follows: TGTGCCAGCAGCTTGGACAGTAACGAGCAGTACTTC. This encodes CASSLDSNEQYF.

This sequence joins TRBV9 and TRBJ2-2, with 9 bases fitting TRBD2. The germline CDR1 and CDR2 sequences are SGDLS and YYNGEE. This CDR3 is built from 17 residues. The J segment lost 5 bases and the V segment lost 0 bases, leaving 8 bases of the junction unmatched. The CDR3 is CASSVVGLASNTGELFF. Written as DNA, the CDR3 is TGTGCCAGCAGCGTAGTCGGACTAGCGAGTAATACCGGGGAGCTGTTTTTT.

The genes are TRBV7-9 and TRBJ1-1; no reliable D call. The CDR3 has 13 amino acids. Trimming shortened V by 5 bases and J by 0 bases, and 7 bases separated the two germline ends. Germline CDR1 and CDR2: SEHNR and FQNEAQ (reference sequence). DNA of the CDR3: TGTGCCAGCAGCGCCGGGATGAACACTGAAGCTTTCTTT. It encodes CASSAGMNTEAFF. The complete variable domain, with remaining parts taken from reference TRBV7-9 and TRBJ1-1, reads DTGVSQNPRHKITKRGQNVTFRCDPISEHNRLYWYRQTLGQGPEFLTYFQNEAQLEKSRLLSDRFSAERPKGSFSTLEIQRTEQGDSAMYLCASSAGMNTEAFFGQGTRLTVV.

The rearrangement uses TRBV10-3 and TRBJ1-2, with D possibly being TRBD1 (6 bases). V gave up 3 bases and J gave up 9 bases, with 8 bases separating them. The CDR3 runs to 11 residues. The germline gives CDR1 ENHRY, CDR2 SYGVKD. CDR3 amino acids: CAISEGGSYTF. The CDR3, as DNA: TGTGCCATCAGTGAAGGGGGAAGCTACACCTTC.

For this clone: The sample has other DNA sequences that encode this CDR3 too. The genes are TRBV9 and TRBJ1-2, with D possibly being TRBD1 (6 bases). Germline V CDR1 and CDR2: SGDLS, YYNGEE. The CDR3 consists of 13 residues. Trimming pared 1 base from V and 2 bases from J, leaving 6 bases between. The CDR3 DNA sequence: TGTGCCAGCAGCGTAACAGGGAACTATGGCTACACCTTC. It translates to CASSVTGNYGYTF.

The chain is built from TRBV27 and TRBJ1-1, with 9 bases matching TRBD1. V gave up 6 bases and J gave up 10 bases; unmatched junction bases: 15. CDR1 is MNHEY, CDR2 SMNVEV, per germline (reference sequence). This CDR3 has 15 residues. CDR3 sequence: CASSTGQGTLGGAFF. In DNA form, the CDR3 reads TGTGCCAGCAGCACGGGACAGGGTACCCTTGGGGGAGCTTTCTTT.

The rearrangement links TRBV19 to TRBJ1-1, with TRBD1 matching 8 bases. V dropped 4 bases and J dropped 0; count of bases not matched to a gene: 10. This CDR3 is built from 17 residues. Germline assignment: CDR1 LNHDA and CDR2 SQIVND (reference sequence). CDR3: CASSREPGGSLNTEAFF. As DNA, the CDR3 is TGTGCCAGTAGTAGGGAGCCAGGGGGCTCTTTGAACACTGAAGCTTTCTTT.

This rearrangement joins TRBV19 to TRBJ1-2; TRBD1 matches at 7 bases. Trimming at V came to 10 bases and at J to 0 bases, leaving 8 bases not matched to a gene. The V gene's germline CDR1 is LNHDA and CDR2 SQIVND (reference sequence). The CDR3 totals 14 residues. The CDR3 here is CATKQTGTNYGYTF. DNA of the CDR3: TGTGCCACCAAGCAGACAGGGACTAACTATGGCTACACCTTC. The full variable domain, with the rest looked up from reference TRBV19 and TRBJ1-2, is DGGITQSPKYLFRKEGQNVTLSCEQNLNHDAMYWYRQDPGQGLRLIYYSQIVNDFQKGDIAEGYSVSREKKESFPLTVTSAQKNPTAFYLCATKQTGTNYGYTFGSGTRLTVV.

This clone has just one count. The chain carries TRBV13 and TRBJ2-3, with D perhaps TRBD2 (5 bases). The V end was cut by 2 bases, the J end by 4 bases, with 10 bases between. The CDR3 extends over 14 amino acids. CDR1 PRHDT and CDR2 FYEKMQ come from the germline V gene (reference sequence). CDR3 bases: TGTGCCAGCAGCTTAATTAGCGACCCAGATACGCAGTATTTT. It yields the protein CASSLISDPDTQYF.

This rearrangement joins TRBV9 to TRBJ2-1; 10 bases line up with TRBD2. The CDR3 sequence is 18 residues long. Per germline, CDR1 SGDLS and CDR2 YYNGEE. Trimming took 4 bases from V and 8 from J; bases not matched to a gene: 18. CDR3: CASSLESLAGGIPHEQFF. For the CDR3, the DNA is TGTGCCAGCAGCCTTGAATCTTTAGCGGGAGGAATTCCCCATGAGCAGTTCTTC.

V and J are TRBV5-1 and TRBJ2-1; 12 bases agree with TRBD2. CDR1 SGHRS and CDR2 YFSETQ come from the germline V gene. Trimming cost V 4 bases and J 2 bases; bases outside gene matches: 4. The CDR3 has 16 amino acids. The CDR3 DNA follows: TGCGCCAGCAGCACTCGGACTAGCGGGACCTACAATGAGCAGTTCTTC. Translated: CASSTRTSGTYNEQFF. Combining the CDR3 with reference TRBV5-1 and TRBJ2-1 gives the whole variable domain KAGVTQTPRYLIKTRGQQVTLSCSPISGHRSVSWYQQTPGQGLQFLFEYFSETQRNKGNFPGRFSGRQFSNSRSEMNVSTLELGDSALYLCASSTRTSGTYNEQFFGPGTRLTVL.

CDR3 residues: CASSFAGGSSTDTQYF. Written as DNA, the CDR3 is TGTGCCAGCAGCTTCGCGGGGGGCTCTAGCACAGATACGCAGTATTTT. The rearrangement joins TRBV11-2 to TRBJ2-3; 8 bases are shared with TRBD2. This CDR3 comprises 16 residues. V gave up 3 bases and J gave up 0 bases; unmatched junction bases: 5. Germline loops: CDR1 SGHAT, CDR2 FQNNGV.

This chain connects TRBV7-3 to TRBJ2-5; D gene unclear. Germline CDR1 reads SGHTA; CDR2 reads FQGTGA. Trimming removed 7 bases from V and 1 base from J, with 13 bases in between. The CDR3 loop spans 14 amino acids. As DNA, the CDR3 is TGTGCCAGCATTAATCTAAAAACCCAAGAGACCCAGTACTTC. This codes for CASINLKTQETQYF.

The chain is built from TRBV19 and TRBJ2-3; D not certain. CDR3 size: 14 residues. The V gene's germline CDR1 is LNHDA and CDR2 SQIVND (reference sequence). Trimming removed 5 bases from V and 0 bases from J, with 9 bases in between. CDR3 DNA sequence: TGTGCCAGTAGTTTCGCGGTTAGCACAGATACGCAGTATTTT. Translated: CASSFAVSTDTQYF.

V and J are TRBV7-9 and TRBJ2-7; TRBD2 is a possible D gene (5 bases). V was cut by 8 bases and J by 4 bases, with 12 bases left in between. This CDR3 is built from 12 residues. Per germline, CDR1 SEHNR and CDR2 FQNEAQ (reference sequence). Here the CDR3 DNA reads TGTGCCAGCCGACCCGGGGAATACGAGCAGTACTTC. Translation: CASRPGEYEQYF.

The chain carries TRBV19 and TRBJ2-7; 9 bases agree with TRBD1. CDR3 length: 13 amino acids. Germline assignment: CDR1 LNHDA and CDR2 SQIVND (reference sequence). Trimming at V came to 7 bases and at J to 5 bases, leaving 6 bases not matched to a gene. CDR3 bases: TGTGCCAGTACCGGACAGGGGTTCCACGAGCAGTACTTC. As protein: CASTGQGFHEQYF.

The chain combines TRBV7-2 with TRBJ1-1, with 7 bases lining up with TRBD1. This CDR3 is built from 14 residues. From germline, CDR1 is SGHTA and CDR2 FQGNSA. The V gene end was trimmed by 5 bases and the J gene end by 0 bases; junction bases not matched to a gene: 3. The CDR3: CASSKGQMNTEAFF. In DNA, the CDR3 is TGTGCCAGCAGCAAGGGACAGATGAACACTGAAGCTTTCTTT.

The CDR3 nucleotides read TGTGCCAGCAGCCCGCCCCAGGGGAAAGGCTACACCTTC. This encodes CASSPPQGKGYTF. This chain connects TRBV3-1 (or the pseudogene TRBV3-2) to TRBJ1-2; D is possibly TRBD1 (6 bases). This CDR3 contains 13 residues. Germline V gene lookup returns CDR1 LGHDT and CDR2 YNNKEL (reference sequence). Trimming took 4 bases from V and 8 from J, leaving 14 bases between them.